A single sample gave rise to the 6 T cell receptor beta chains below, sequenced in a study of T cells in Graves' hyperthyroidism and ophthalmopathy (dated by TCRdb to about 2019). Library preparation employed multiplex PCR. Sequencing was carried out with an Illumina HiSeq 2000. Amplification of TCR beta CDR3 regions was carried out from RNA transcripts. A first-round RT-PCR of the TCR CDR3 used the HTBI primer set with the Qiagen OneStep RT-PCR kit. Through fastp at Q25 and MiXCR, TCRdb rebuilt clones from the public reads, retaining in-frame beta chains. Rows with a matching CDR3 protein are joined into one entry that keeps the most common DNA and genes. This sample is represented by about 600,000 distinct CDR3 sequences; 16% of them were singletons. The ten largest clones capture approximately 3.5% of the sample. Sequencing was carried out using blood. The source is a middle-aged woman with Graves' ophthalmopathy.

At least ten counts were recorded for this clonotype. The chain couples TRBV12-3 or TRBV12-4 to TRBJ2-1; 8 nucleotides match TRBD2. Germline trimming cut 3 bases from V and 3 bases from J; bases unmatched to any gene: 10. CDR3 length: 17 amino acids. The CDR3: CASSLGLRGGGYNEQFF. CDR3 DNA sequence: TGTGCCAGCAGTTTGGGACTTCGGGGGGGGGGCTACAATGAGCAGTTCTTC.

There are many counts of this clonotype. The chain uses TRBV7-8 and TRBJ2-1; TRBD1 is a possible D gene (6 bases). Trimming cost V 5 bases and J 10 bases, with 18 bases left between them. Germline lookup yields CDR1 SGHVS and CDR2 FQNEAQ. The CDR3 covers 14 residues. In DNA form, the CDR3 reads TGTGCCAGCAGCCCATTGAGCAGGGGTCCCGAGCAGTTCTTC. Its protein is CASSPLSRGPEQFF.

The sample holds a few counts of this clonotype. The chain links TRBV4-1 to TRBJ2-3; D ambiguous. CDR1 is MGHRA, CDR2 YSYEKL, per germline. The CDR3 consists of 16 residues. Trimming removed 1 base at V and 3 bases at J, with 14 bases between. The CDR3 here is CASSQANLVATDTQYF. CDR3 bases: TGCGCCAGCAGCCAAGCGAACCTCGTTGCGACAGATACGCAGTATTTT.

This clonotype was seen ten or more times. The chain uses TRBV11-1 and TRBJ2-7, with D hard to call. The CDR3 sequence is 15 residues long. The V gene lost 4 bases and the J gene lost 6 bases, with 19 bases spanning the gap. Germline-derived CDR1 and CDR2 are SGHAT and FQDESV (reference sequence). DNA for the CDR3: TGTGCCAGCAGCTCGCCCAGGACCATTGGGATCGAGCAGTACTTC. As protein: CASSSPRTIGIEQYF.

The chain is built from TRBV15 and TRBJ2-7; TRBD2 is a possible D gene (6 bases). The germline V gene encodes CDR1 LNHNV and CDR2 YYDKDF (reference sequence). Trimming left V 1 base short and J 7 bases short, with 8 bases between. CDR3 length: 12 amino acids. As DNA, the CDR3 is TGTGCCACCAGCAGAGCTGGGGGGGAGCAGTACTTC. Its translation is CATSRAGGEQYF.

Ten or more counts support this clonotype. The germline gene is not matched at one end of the junction; a read error may be the cause. V and J are TRBV12-3 or TRBV12-4 and TRBJ2-5; 13 bases line up with TRBD2. This CDR3 has 15 residues. In DNA, the CDR3 is TGCGCCAGCAGCCTAGGACTAGCGGGAGTTGAGACCCAGTACTTC. Translating gives CASSLGLAGVETQYF.